This TCR beta chain was obtained from a study of blood T cells in healthy people across ages. The extraction recovered at least 5.5 micrograms of total RNA per sample. It was with a sample-barcoded 5' primer and a J-beta primer mix that a second PCR of about 6 to 11 cycles was run. TCRdb used MiXCR to reprocess the 5' RACE reads, holding one entry per CDR3 protein. Among 450,000 to 700,000 distinct CDR3 sequences listed, 25% to 30% were seen once. A remark on this clonotype: Antigen specificity is unknown. An end of the junction does not agree with germline; a read error may underlie this.

General study results and limits: There was a strong correlation between TCR beta diversity and naive T cell percentage. Estimated diversity that came from one million T cells was considered an underestimate. Versus aged donors, long-lived donors had higher diversity and more naive CD4+ cells.

The germline V gene has CDR1 SGHTA and CDR2 FQGNSA. The CDR3 length is 14 residues. This clonotype was sampled from a woman in her 70s in good health. The chain recombines TRBV7-2 with TRBJ2-7; 10 bases map to TRBD2. The sequenced material came from blood. The CDR3 nucleotides read TGTGCCAGCAGCTTCAGACTAGCGGGTTACGAGCGGTACTTC. It is translated as CASSFRLAGYERYF.